This record concerns one T cell receptor beta chain sequence. Excluded were patients with other autoimmune diseases, uncontrolled infections, pregnancy or lactation. Clinical symptoms and serum thyroxine were used for diagnosis; TRAb, thyroid ultrasound and orbital computed tomography were also relied on. PBMCs came from less than 13 ml of fresh peripheral blood. Researchers took RNA transcripts and amplified TCR beta CDR3 regions from them. The first-round RT-PCR employed HTBI primers together with the Qiagen OneStep RT-PCR kit. A multiplex PCR was then performed as the second round. TCRdb reprocessed the multiplex PCR reads with MiXCR, giving one entry per CDR3 protein. The data show approximately 460,000 distinct CDR3 sequences, about 15% seen once. Germline values: CDR1 DFQATT, CDR2 SNEGSKA (reference sequence). The CDR3 has 14 residues. V was clipped by 5 bases and J by 2 bases; unmatched bases: 4.

This sample is part of a study of Graves' ophthalmopathy and Graves' hyperthyroidism. Overall study: Specimen type is peripheral blood, obtained at initial diagnosis before any treatment.

This chain uses TRBV20-1 with TRBJ2-5; 11 nucleotides agree with TRBD2. What was sequenced was blood. The origin of this receptor is a woman under 40 with Graves' ophthalmopathy. The CDR3 is CSAGTSGKQETQYF. In DNA form, the CDR3 reads TGCAGTGCTGGGACTAGCGGCAAACAAGAGACCCAGTACTTC.